The next 20 T cell receptor beta chains were all read from a single sample in a study of T cells in Graves' hyperthyroidism and ophthalmopathy. The CDR3 regions of TCR beta were amplified from RNA transcripts. An initial round of RT-PCR targeting the TCR CDR3 relied on the HTBI primer set. TCRdb reprocessed the multiplex PCR reads via MiXCR and lists one record per CDR3 protein. Of approximately 510,000 distinct CDR3 sequences listed, about 45% are singletons. Sample: peripheral blood or thyroid tissue (not recorded which). The receptors shown here come from an adult woman with Graves' disease, either hyperthyroidism or ophthalmopathy (not recorded which).

This clonotype has only one observation. This chain joins TRBV20-1 and TRBJ2-5, with 12 bases lining up with TRBD2. Germline-derived CDR1 and CDR2 are DFQATT and SNEGSKA (reference sequence). The CDR3 is made up of 13 amino acids. Trimming at V came to 6 bases and at J to 5 bases, leaving 4 bases not matched to a gene. CDR3 bases: TGCAGTGCCAGACTAGCGGGAGAGGAGACCCAGTACTTC. The encoded protein is CSARLAGEETQYF.

This clonotype was found many times. J is TRBJ1-5 and V is TRBV5-6; D remains unclear. CDR3 length: 14 residues. V was pared by 0 bases and J by 2 bases, with 6 bases between. Germline V gives CDR1 SGHDT, CDR2 YYEEEE. Here the CDR3 reads CASSLGHRNQPQHF. Here the CDR3 DNA reads TGTGCCAGCAGCTTGGGGCACCGCAATCAGCCCCAGCATTTT.

The gene calls are TRBV7-9 and TRBJ1-2; D might be TRBD1 (6 bases). Trimming took off 5 bases at V and 4 bases at J, with 14 bases between the two ends. The CDR3 has 14 amino acids. CDR1 and CDR2 (germline): SEHNR, FQNEAQ (reference sequence). CDR3 amino acids: CASSDKTGFYGYTF. CDR3 DNA sequence: TGTGCCAGCAGCGATAAGACAGGATTCTATGGCTACACCTTC.

The chain links TRBV20-1 to TRBJ2-5; 7 positions agree with TRBD2. Germline values: CDR1 DFQATT, CDR2 SNEGSKA (reference sequence). V shed 6 bases, J shed 4 bases, and the junction held 11 bases outside the gene matches. The CDR3 contains 14 residues. CDR3 residues: CSAVPGGEVETQYF. CDR3 coding DNA: TGCAGTGCCGTGCCGGGGGGAGAGGTAGAGACCCAGTACTTC.

This clonotype was observed at least ten times. The J gene is TRBJ2-7, the V gene TRBV7-8; a possible D gene is TRBD1 (6 bases). Germline assignment: CDR1 SGHVS and CDR2 FQNEAQ. There are 14 residues in the CDR3. Trimming took off 6 bases at V and 2 bases at J, with 14 bases between the two ends. The CDR3 region is CASRPGQSPYEQYF. The CDR3 nucleotides read TGTGCCAGCAGGCCCGGACAGAGCCCCTACGAGCAGTACTTC.

A few counts support this clonotype. The CDR3 spells CASSLSARLHLSGNTIYF. In DNA, the CDR3 is TGTGCCAGCAGCTTGTCCGCAAGGTTACACCTCTCTGGAAACACCATATATTTT. This rearrangement joins TRBV7-9 to TRBJ1-3; D is unresolved. V was pared by 3 bases and J by 0 bases, with 18 bases between. Germline values: CDR1 SEHNR, CDR2 FQNEAQ (reference sequence). The CDR3 consists of 18 residues.

The genes are TRBV7-3 and TRBJ1-6, with unresolved D. CDR1 is SGHTA and CDR2 is FQGTGA in the germline V gene. V lost 3 bases and J 13 bases, leaving 22 bases between the germline ends. The CDR3 has 16 residues. The CDR3 sequence: CASSLIQTSRNQPLHF. The DNA of the CDR3 is TGTGCCAGCAGCTTGATACAGACCTCCCGCAATCAGCCCCTCCACTTT.

The rearrangement joins TRBV29-1 to TRBJ2-7; no firm D call. Germline V gene sequence: CDR1 SQVTM, CDR2 ANQGSEA. The CDR3 extends over 11 amino acids. V was clipped by 8 bases and J by 3 bases, with 11 bases between them. In DNA form, the CDR3 reads TGCAGCTCCCGGTCAAACTACGAGCAGTACTTC. This codes for CSSRSNYEQYF.

The chain uses TRBV7-2 and TRBJ1-3, with no clear D. This CDR3 contains 15 residues. Between the trimmed V and J ends, which lost 2 bases and 2 bases, there was a span of 10 bases. Looked up from germline, CDR1 is SGHTA and CDR2 is FQGNSA. This CDR3 reads CASSLWIQPGNTIYF. The CDR3 coding sequence is TGTGCCAGCAGCTTATGGATTCAGCCTGGAAACACCATATATTTT. Together with reference TRBV7-2 and TRBJ1-3, the CDR3 gives the full variable domain: GAGVSQSPSNKVTEKGKDVELRCDPISGHTALYWYRQSLGQGLEFLIYFQGNSAPDKSGLPSDRFSAERTGGSVSTLTIQRTQQEDSAVYLCASSLWIQPGNTIYFGEGSWLTVV.

The chain is built from TRBV18 and TRBJ2-7; weak D call: TRBD1 (6 bases). CDR3 size: 12 residues. Germline V lookup: CDR1 KGHSH, CDR2 LQKENI. The V and J ends lost 3 bases and 5 bases respectively, with 8 bases between them. CDR3 in DNA: TGTGCCAGCTCACCGGGACACAACGAGCAGTACTTC. This gives the protein CASSPGHNEQYF.

This clonotype was counted ten times or more. The V gene is TRBV29-1, the J gene TRBJ2-7; 11 bases are a match to TRBD2. The CDR3 extends over 14 amino acids. Germline CDR1 SQVTM, CDR2 ANQGSEA. The CDR3: CSGIIAGGDYEQYF. Written as DNA, the CDR3 is TGCAGTGGAATAATAGCGGGAGGGGACTACGAGCAGTACTTC.

The V and J genes are TRBV10-3 and TRBJ2-3; 8 nucleotides match TRBD1. This CDR3 is 16 amino acids long. Germline CDR1 ENHRY, CDR2 SYGVKD. Trimming cost V 5 bases and J 0 bases; bases outside gene matches: 7. This CDR3 reads CAISPGQGPSTDTQYF. The DNA of the CDR3 is TGTGCCATCAGTCCCGGACAGGGACCTAGCACAGATACGCAGTATTTT.

This clonotype was seen more than once but under ten times. The junction and the germline gene differ at one end; a read error may be behind it. The chain links TRBV10-3 to TRBJ1-2, with 7 bases that match TRBD1. CDR1 is ENHRY and CDR2 is SYGVKD in the germline V gene. The CDR3 extends over 14 amino acids. The CDR3 region is CASSINRGEYGYTF. For the CDR3, the DNA is TGTGCCAGCAGTATAAACAGGGGTGAATATGGCTACACCTTC.

This clonotype appeared many times. This chain joins TRBV5-1 and TRBJ2-5; the match to TRBD2 covers 7 bases. This CDR3 spans 19 amino acids. CDR1 is SGHRS, CDR2 YFSETQ, per germline. With V trimmed by 4 bases and J by 4 bases, 22 bases remained unmatched. CDR3 region: CASSLEGLPPWTRRETQYF. The CDR3 nucleotides read TGCGCCAGCAGCCTAGAGGGCCTCCCACCCTGGACTAGACGAGAGACCCAGTACTTC.

The V call is TRBV20-1, the J call TRBJ2-5; D call uncertain. V lost 3 bases and J 9 bases, leaving 17 bases between the germline ends. Germline CDR1 and CDR2: DFQATT and SNEGSKA (reference sequence). This CDR3 comprises 13 residues. The CDR3 loop is CSASLLEYGAQYF. The CDR3, as DNA: TGCAGTGCTAGTCTCCTCGAGTATGGGGCCCAGTACTTC.

J is TRBJ2-5 and V is TRBV25-1, with 14 bases matching TRBD2. Trimming cost V 8 bases and J 5 bases; bases outside gene matches: 7. Per the germline V gene, CDR1 is MGHDK and CDR2 is SYGVNS. The CDR3 has 15 residues. The CDR3 is CASSTSGRVDETQYF. In DNA, the CDR3 is TGTGCCAGCTCGACTAGCGGGAGGGTTGATGAGACCCAGTACTTC.

This CDR3 is CASSLRDRAIYEQYF. DNA for the CDR3: TGTGCCAGCAGTTTAAGGGACAGGGCTATTTACGAGCAGTACTTC. This sequence joins TRBV12-3 or TRBV12-4 and TRBJ2-7; 9 bases line up with TRBD1. This CDR3 comprises 15 residues. The V gene end was trimmed by 2 bases and the J gene end by 4 bases; junction bases not matched to a gene: 6.

Turning to this clonotype: A read error may explain this, as a much larger clone is one base away. V and J are TRBV19 and TRBJ1-1, with D unclear. Germline V gene data show CDR1 as LNHDA and CDR2 as SQIVND (reference sequence). This CDR3 comprises 13 residues. The CDR3, as DNA: TGTGCCAGTAGTAAACTGACGAACACTGGAGCTTTCTTT. Residues: CASSKLTNTGAFF. Full variable domain (rest looked up from reference TRBV19 and TRBJ1-1): DGGITQSPKYLFRKEGQNVTLSCEQNLNHDAMYWYRQDPGQGLRLIYYSQIVNDFQKGDIAEGYSVSREKKESFPLTVTSAQKNPTAFYLCASSKLTNTGAFFGQGTRLTVV.

This clonotype turned up a few times. The V and J genes are TRBV28 and TRBJ2-7; D not resolved. The V gene's germline CDR1 is MDHEN and CDR2 SYDVKM. The V and J ends lost 3 bases and 3 bases respectively, with 12 bases between them. This CDR3 spans 14 amino acids. The CDR3 sequence: CASSLAGRNYEQYF. CDR3 sequence (DNA): TGTGCCAGCAGTTTGGCTGGGCGGAACTACGAGCAGTACTTC.

This clonotype appeared a few times. J is TRBJ1-1 and V is TRBV3-1; D possibly corresponds to TRBD1 (5 bases). Between the trimmed V and J ends, which lost 1 base and 3 bases, there was a span of 15 bases. The CDR3 runs to 16 residues. From germline, CDR1 is LGHDT and CDR2 YNNKEL (reference sequence). CDR3 DNA: TGTGCCAGCAGCCAAGCGGGGAGGGCAGGGTACACTGAAGCTTTCTTT. Amino acid sequence: CASSQAGRAGYTEAFF.